This T cell receptor beta chain appears in the sequencing data of a study of blood T cell repertoires in COVID-19. As for the study in general: Samples taken during acute and convalescent COVID-19 were collected in the United States, Italy and Spain.

Trimming removed 0 bases at V and 8 bases at J, with 16 bases between. The CDR3 has 15 amino acids. CDR1 and CDR2 (germline): LNHDA, SQIVND (reference sequence). Method: immunoSEQ multiplex PCR; TCRdb's copy keeps in-frame clones and lacks some. The repertoire includes 130,000 to 150,000 clones, around four fifths of them detected once, and 6.2% sits in the top ten. Clinical history reported by participants formed the basis on which cohorts were assigned. The sequence was obtained from a woman in her forties who had recovered from COVID-19. The V and J genes are TRBV19 and TRBJ1-2; D call uncertain. Sequenced: PBMCs or T cells enriched from blood (not recorded which). The CDR3 reads CASSIDRERPRGYTF. In nucleotides, the CDR3 is TGTGCCAGTAGTATAGACCGGGAACGGCCGAGGGGCTACACCTTC.